Listed below are T cell receptor beta chains from one sample, sequenced in a study of T cell responses to AZD1222 COVID-19 vaccine. Assay: immunoSEQ multiplex PCR; the TCRdb copy retains only in-frame clones and omits some. The table lists some 120,000 clones, over 90% of them singletons, with roughly 0.87% in the top ten. This specimen consisted of peripheral blood, obtained on day 0 of AZD1222 vaccination. The receptors derive from an adult in good health. Both conserved end residues are part of each CDR3. The D gene is left open where the match is weak. The size of a clone is reported for some rows only, either as once, few or many, or as a class for expanded clones.

-,-,TRBJ1-3,TRBV10-3,TGTGCCATCAGTGAGCCGTCTTTTAGGGTGGAATCTGGAAACACCATATATTTT,CAISEPSFRVESGNTIYF
-,TRBD1,TRBJ2-3,TRBV7-2,TGTGCCAGCAGCTTAGGCAGGGGGAACACAGATACGCAGTATTTT,CASSLGRGNTDTQYF
-,-,TRBJ1-2,TRBV18,TGTGCCAGCTCACCGCAAGCAAGTGGCTACACCTTC,CASSPQASGYTF
once,-,TRBJ1-3,TRBV6-5,TGTGCCAGCAGTTACTCGCAGGACAGAAGAAACACCATATATTTT,CASSYSQDRRNTIYF
-,TRBD1,TRBJ1-4,TRBV9,TGTGCCAGCAGCGTAGGGGGGGACAGAAATGAAAAACTGTTTTTT,CASSVGGDRNEKLFF
-,-,TRBJ1-3,TRBV6-5,TGTGCCAGCAGTTACTCGGGGTTGTCTGGAAACACCATATATTTT,CASSYSGLSGNTIYF
-,TRBD2,TRBJ2-7,TRBV2,TGTGCCAGCACTAAAGAGCGGGGGGGCTACGAGCAGTACTTC,CASTKERGGYEQYF
-,-,TRBJ1-1,TRBV12-5,TGTGCTAGTGGTTTGACCCACAGGGTGGAGGAAGCTTTCTTT,CASGLTHRVEEAFF
-,TRBD2,TRBJ2-2,TRBV30,TGTGCCTGGAGGGCGCGGGGGGCCGGGGAGCTGTTTTTT,CAWRARGAGELFF
-,TRBD1,TRBJ1-6,TRBV18,TGTGCCAGCTCACTGGGATCAGGGGGCCAGTCACCCCTCCACTTT,CASSLGSGGQSPLHF
-,-,TRBJ2-3,TRBV6-5,TGTGCCAGCAGTTACTTGCCGGAGGGGGAAGATACGCAGTATTTT,CASSYLPEGEDTQYF
once,-,TRBJ1-6,TRBV15,TGTGCCACCAGCCCGGGCAGGGAGGCTTCACCCCTCCACTTT,CATSPGREASPLHF
-,-,TRBJ2-6,TRBV18,TGTGCCAGCTCACCTACGACCTCTGGGGCCAACGTCCTGACTTTC,CASSPTTSGANVLTF
-,-,TRBJ1-1,TRBV7-9,TGTGCCAGCAGCATCGGACAGCGCACTGAAGCTTTCTTT,CASSIGQRTEAFF
-,-,TRBJ2-1,TRBV9,TGTGCCAGCAGCGTAGCGGGGGACACCTACAATGAGCAGTTCTTC,CASSVAGDTYNEQFF
-,TRBD1,TRBJ1-4,TRBV19,TGTGCCAGTAGTTCAGGGGGCAGTGAAAAACTGTTTTTT,CASSSGGSEKLFF
-,-,TRBJ2-2,TRBV27,TGTGCCAGCACGGGGGTGGGATGGGGCACCGGGGAGCTGTTTTTT,CASTGVGWGTGELFF
-,TRBD1,TRBJ1-5,TRBV18,TGTGCCAGCTCACTTCAGGGGGACGAGAATCAGCCCCAGCATTTT,CASSLQGDENQPQHF
-,TRBD1,TRBJ2-3,TRBV5-1,TGCGCCAGCAGCTTGGGGCAGGGGGCAGTTGATACGCAGTATTTT,CASSLGQGAVDTQYF
-,TRBD2,TRBJ2-7,TRBV10-1,TGCGCCAGCAGTGAGCAACTAGCGGGGGGCCTTAAACTGCCTTACGAGCAGTACTTC,CASSEQLAGGLKLPYEQYF
-,-,TRBJ1-3,TRBV15,TGTGCCACCAGCAGAGCAGGCTCTGGAAACACCATATATTTT,CATSRAGSGNTIYF
-,-,TRBJ1-6,TRBV6-4,TGTGCCAGCAGTGACTCTTCGGGATCACCCCTCCACTTT,CASSDSSGSPLHF
-,TRBD1,TRBJ2-7,TRBV7-9,TGTGCCAGCAGCTGGCAGGGGGCACACCTTTCCTACGAGCAGTACTTC,CASSWQGAHLSYEQYF
-,TRBD1,TRBJ1-2,TRBV6-5,TGTGCCAGCAGTTACGACGGGACAGGGTATGGCTACACCTTC,CASSYDGTGYGYTF
-,-,TRBJ1-1,TRBV18,TGTGCCAGCTCACCACGATCACACGGAGGATCTACGAACACTGAAGCTTTCTTT,CASSPRSHGGSTNTEAFF
once,-,TRBJ1-2,TRBV4-2,TGTGCCAGCAGCCAGGTAGAGGGTGACTATGGCTACACCTTC,CASSQVEGDYGYTF
-,-,TRBJ1-4,TRBV11-2,TGTGCCAGCAGCTCCCGGGGAATTGAAAAACTGTTTTTT,CASSSRGIEKLFF
-,TRBD2,TRBJ2-1,TRBV10-3,TGTGCCATCAGGGCTAGCGGGGACAATGAGCAGTTCTTC,CAIRASGDNEQFF
-,TRBD2,TRBJ2-3,TRBV7-2,TGTGCCAGCAGCTCCCCTGAGGGCGGGGGGGATAACACAGATACGCAGTATTTT,CASSSPEGGGDNTDTQYF
-,-,TRBJ1-4,TRBV6-5,TGTGCCAGCAGTTACGCAGCCCCTGAAAAACTGTTTTTT,CASSYAAPEKLFF
-,TRBD1,TRBJ2-2,TRBV25-1,TGTGCCAGCAGTGAACTCCGGAACAGGGGCGACACCGGGGAGCTGTTTTTT,CASSELRNRGDTGELFF
-,-,TRBJ2-2,TRBV12-3/TRBV12-4,TGTGCCAGCAGTCTAACGAACACCGGGGAGCTGTTTTTT,CASSLTNTGELFF
-,-,TRBJ2-2,TRBV5-6,TGTGCCAGCAGCCAGGGCGGGGGCCTGAACACCGGGGAGCTGTTTTTT,CASSQGGGLNTGELFF
-,TRBD2,TRBJ2-1,TRBV11-3,TGTGCCAGCAGTGTAGCGGGTTACAATGAGCAGTTCTTC,CASSVAGYNEQFF
-,-,TRBJ2-1,TRBV2,TGTGCCAGCAGTGAAGGCGAGCGGCGCAACAATGAGCAGTTCTTC,CASSEGERRNNEQFF
-,-,TRBJ1-1,TRBV28,TGTGCCAGCAGTCCCCCCTCTTATACGGTCACTGAAGCTTTCTTT,CASSPPSYTVTEAFF
-,-,TRBJ1-2,TRBV4-1,TGCGCCAGCAGCCCCCCCGCAAGCAACTATGGCTACACCTTC,CASSPPASNYGYTF
once,-,TRBJ2-7,TRBV29-1,TGCAGCGTTGGGACAAGATTTGCCTACGAGCAGTACTTC,CSVGTRFAYEQYF
once,-,TRBJ1-1,TRBV2,TGTGCCAGCACCTCTCCCCGGGCTTTGGAAGCTTTCTTT,CASTSPRALEAFF
-,-,TRBJ1-1,TRBV25-1,TGTGCCAGCAGTGAAAAGGACAGAGTCTACATGAACACTGAAGCTTTCTTT,CASSEKDRVYMNTEAFF
-,TRBD2,TRBJ2-5,TRBV19,TGTGCCACGGGACTAGCGGGCCAAGAGACCCAGTACTTC,CATGLAGQETQYF